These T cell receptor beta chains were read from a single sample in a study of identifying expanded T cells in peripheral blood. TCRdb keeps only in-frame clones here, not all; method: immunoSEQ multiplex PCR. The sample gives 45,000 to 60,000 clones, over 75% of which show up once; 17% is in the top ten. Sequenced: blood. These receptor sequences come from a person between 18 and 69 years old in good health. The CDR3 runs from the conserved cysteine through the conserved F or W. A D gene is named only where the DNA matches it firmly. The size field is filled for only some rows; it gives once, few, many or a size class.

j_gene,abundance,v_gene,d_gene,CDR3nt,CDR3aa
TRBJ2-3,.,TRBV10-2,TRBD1,TGCGCCAGCAAGGGGGCAGGAGATACGCAGTATTTT,CASKGAGDTQYF
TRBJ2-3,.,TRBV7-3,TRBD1,TGTGCCAGCAGCTTTTCAGGGGGAGATACGCAGTATTTT,CASSFSGGDTQYF
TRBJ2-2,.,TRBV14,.,TGTGCCAGCAGCCAAGCTACCGGGGCCGGGGAGCTGTTTTTT,CASSQATGAGELFF
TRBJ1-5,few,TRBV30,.,TGTGCCTGGAGTGAGGGGCCCTGGGGCAATCAGCCCCAGCATTTT,CAWSEGPWGNQPQHF
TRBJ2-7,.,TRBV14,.,TGTGCCAGCAGCTTACTAACTACATCCGAGCAGTACTTC,CASSLLTTSEQYF
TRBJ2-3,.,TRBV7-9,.,TGTGCCAGCACCAAGGGGGGGCGTGGCACAGATACGCAGTATTTT,CASTKGGRGTDTQYF
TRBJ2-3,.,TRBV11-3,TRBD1,TGTGCCAGCAGCTTAAACAGGGGAACAGATACGCAGTATTTT,CASSLNRGTDTQYF
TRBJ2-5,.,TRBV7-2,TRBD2,TGTGCCAGCGGCAAAACCGTGGGACTAGCTGGGGAGACCCAGTACTTC,CASGKTVGLAGETQYF
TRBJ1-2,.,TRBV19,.,TGTGCCAGTAGTATGGGGTATGCTGGCTACACCTTC,CASSMGYAGYTF
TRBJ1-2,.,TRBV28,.,TGTGCCAGCAGTCGTACTGATACAGGGCTGGGCGGCTACACCTTC,CASSRTDTGLGGYTF
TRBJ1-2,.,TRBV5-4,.,TGTGCCAGCAGCCGGACAGTTGAGTTCTATGGCTACACCTTC,CASSRTVEFYGYTF
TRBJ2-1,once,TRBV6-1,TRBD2,TGTGCCAGCCGGGCGGGAGGCCCCTCCTACAATGAGCAGTTCTTC,CASRAGGPSYNEQFF
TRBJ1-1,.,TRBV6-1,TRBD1,TGTGCCAGCAGCTCAGGACAGGGGGCCACTGAAGCTTTCTTT,CASSSGQGATEAFF
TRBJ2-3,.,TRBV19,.,TGTGCCAGTAGTAAGAGTGCTAGCACAGATACGCAGTATTTT,CASSKSASTDTQYF
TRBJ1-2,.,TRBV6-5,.,TGTGCCAGCAGTCCCAGGGGTCGGGGATATGGCTACACCTTC,CASSPRGRGYGYTF
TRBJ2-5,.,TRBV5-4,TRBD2,TGTGCCAGCAGCGGACTAGGGTGGGAGACCCAGTACTTC,CASSGLGWETQYF
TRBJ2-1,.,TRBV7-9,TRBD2,TGTGCCGGAGGACAGCCGGGACTAGCGACCAATGAGCAGTTCTTC,CAGGQPGLATNEQFF
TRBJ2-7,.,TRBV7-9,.,TGTGCCAGCAGCCCTCAGAAGAGCTCCTACGAGCAGTACTTC,CASSPQKSSYEQYF
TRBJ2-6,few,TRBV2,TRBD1,TGTGCCAGCGTCCTTGAGACAGGGTACTCTGGGGCCAACGTCCTGACTTTC,CASVLETGYSGANVLTF
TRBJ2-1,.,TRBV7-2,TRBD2,TGTGCCAGCAGCACGGTAGCGGGAGGGCCTTTGGATGAGCAGTTCTTC,CASSTVAGGPLDEQFF
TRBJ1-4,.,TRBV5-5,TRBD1,TGTGCCAGCAGCTTATCCCCCGGGACAGGGGAAGAAAAACTGTTTTTT,CASSLSPGTGEEKLFF
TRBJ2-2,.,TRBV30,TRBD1,TGTGCCTGGACCCCGGGACAGGGGACCGGGGAGCTGTTTTTT,CAWTPGQGTGELFF
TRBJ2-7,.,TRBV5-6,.,TGTGCCAGCAGCTTGACCCCAGGAATCTACGAGCAGTACTTC,CASSLTPGIYEQYF
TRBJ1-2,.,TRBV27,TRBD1,TGTGCCAGCAGTTTAACAGGGGGCTATGGCTACACCTTC,CASSLTGGYGYTF
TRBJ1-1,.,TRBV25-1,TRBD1,TGTGCCAGCAGGCAAGGGGACAGGGTAGCTTTCTTT,CASRQGDRVAFF
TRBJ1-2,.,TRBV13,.,TGTGCCAGCAGCTTCGGCCCCGCTGGTCCTAACTATGGCTACACCTTC,CASSFGPAGPNYGYTF
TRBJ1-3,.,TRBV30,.,TGTGCCTGGACCCCACAGGGAAACACCATATATTTT,CAWTPQGNTIYF
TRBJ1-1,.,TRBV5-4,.,TGTGCCTCAAAAGGGGGTCCGGGGAACACTGAAGCTTTCTTT,CASKGGPGNTEAFF
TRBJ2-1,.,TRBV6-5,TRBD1,TGTGCCAGCAGCGAACCAGGGGGCCGCAATGAGCAGTTCTTC,CASSEPGGRNEQFF
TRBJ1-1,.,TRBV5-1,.,TGCGCCAGCAGCTTGGGACGGACCCCCACTGAAGCTTTCTTT,CASSLGRTPTEAFF
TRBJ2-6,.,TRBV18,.,TGTGCCAGCTCACCAATCTCGGGACACCCTGGGTCTGGGGCCAACGTCCTGACTTTC,CASSPISGHPGSGANVLTF
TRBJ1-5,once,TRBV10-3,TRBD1,TGTGCCATCAGTGATCCGGGACAGGGGGACAATCAGCCCCAGCATTTT,CAISDPGQGDNQPQHF
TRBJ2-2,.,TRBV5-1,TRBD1,TGCGCCAGCAGCCCCGCAGGGGGCGGGGAGCTGTTTTTT,CASSPAGGGELFF
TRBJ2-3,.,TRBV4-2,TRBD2,TGTGCCAGCAGCCAAGATGGGGGGGGAGGGTTTTTTGATACGCAGTATTTT,CASSQDGGGGFFDTQYF
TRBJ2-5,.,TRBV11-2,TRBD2,TGTGCCAGCAGCTTAGATAGACTAGCGGGGGGGCGTCAAGAGACCCAGTACTTC,CASSLDRLAGGRQETQYF
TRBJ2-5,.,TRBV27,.,TGTGCCAGCAGGTCGGGGGGCCGAGAGACCCAGTACTTC,CASRSGGRETQYF
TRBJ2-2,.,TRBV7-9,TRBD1,TGTGCCAGCAGCCTCTGGACAGGGGGCACCACCGGGGAGCTGTTTTTT,CASSLWTGGTTGELFF
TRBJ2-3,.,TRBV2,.,TGTGCCAGCAGTGGGGAGGCATACACAGATACGCAGTATTTT,CASSGEAYTDTQYF
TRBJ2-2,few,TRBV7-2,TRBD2,TGTGCCAGCAAGGTGGCGGGGGCGAACACCGGGGAGCTGTTTTTT,CASKVAGANTGELFF
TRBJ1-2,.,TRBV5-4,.,TGTGCCAGCAGCCCGGCGGGGAACCCTATCTATGGCTACACCTTC,CASSPAGNPIYGYTF
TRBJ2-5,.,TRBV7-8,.,TGTGCCAGCGGGGACGGGACCCAGTACTTC,CASGDGTQYF
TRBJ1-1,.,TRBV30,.,TGTGCCTCGTGGGGCGGATGGAAGACTGAAGCTTTCTTT,CASWGGWKTEAFF
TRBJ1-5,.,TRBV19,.,TGTGCCAGTAGTACCACCCTCACAGGATTCAATCAGCCCCAGCATTTT,CASSTTLTGFNQPQHF
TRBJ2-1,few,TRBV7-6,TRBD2,TGTGCCAGCAGCCCGCGGACTAGCGGGGGCTACAATGAGCAGTTCTTC,CASSPRTSGGYNEQFF
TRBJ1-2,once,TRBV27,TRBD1,TGTGCCAGCAGTTCATACGACAGGGGGCGAAATGGCTACACCTTC,CASSSYDRGRNGYTF
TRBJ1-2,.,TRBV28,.,TGTGCCAGCAGTTTCGGGGGTGGCTATGGCTACACCTTC,CASSFGGGYGYTF
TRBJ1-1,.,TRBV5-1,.,TGCGCCAGCAGACCGACGGTGAGAGGAGAAGCTTTCTTT,CASRPTVRGEAFF